These 29 T cell receptor beta chains were all obtained from the same sample, sequenced in a study of cytomegalovirus exposure and HLA in healthy donors. PCR amplification relied on 60 Vbeta primers (plus 13 Jbeta primers). TCRdb's table, derived via immunoSEQ multiplex PCR, lists solely in-frame clones and lacks some. The sample has 100,000 or so clones; the top ten hold around 0.59%. What was sequenced was PBMCs. Receptors were obtained from a man in his forties or fifties in good health and CMV-seronegative.

The V gene is TRBV10-3, the J gene TRBJ2-7; TRBD1 aligns across 8 bases. V was clipped by 4 bases and J by 0 bases; unmatched bases: 8. This CDR3 comprises 16 residues. The germline V gene has CDR1 ENHRY and CDR2 SYGVKD. The DNA for the CDR3 is TGTGCCATCAGTGGCGGGGACAGGAGTTTCTCCTACGAGCAGTACTTC. It yields the protein CAISGGDRSFSYEQYF.

The CDR3 sequence: CSVEVIREQYF. In DNA, the CDR3 is TGCAGCGTTGAAGTTATTCGCGAGCAGTACTTC. The V call is TRBV29-1, the J call TRBJ2-7, with D hard to call. This CDR3 has 11 residues. The germline CDR1 and CDR2 sequences are SQVTM and ANQGSEA. V was cut by 1 base and J by 6 bases, with 7 bases left in between.

The chain has TRBV9 and TRBJ1-3, with 8 bases fitting TRBD1. J gave up 0 bases and V 4 bases, and 6 bases lay outside the gene matches. The germline V gene encodes CDR1 SGDLS and CDR2 YYNGEE. The CDR3 totals 16 residues. The CDR3 coding sequence is TGTGCCAGCAGCCCCGGACAGGGTTACTCTGGAAACACCATATATTTT. This translates into CASSPGQGYSGNTIYF.

The J gene is TRBJ2-7, the V gene TRBV9; 9 bases align to TRBD1. Unmatched junction bases numbered 4, after V lost 3 bases and J lost 6 bases. Germline V gene data show CDR1 as SGDLS and CDR2 as YYNGEE. CDR3 length equals 13 residues. CDR3 DNA sequence: TGTGCCAGCAGCGCGACAGGGGGAGGCGAGCAGTACTTC. Translated: CASSATGGGEQYF.

This chain links TRBV11-2 with TRBJ2-7; the D gene is possibly TRBD1 (7 bases). The V end was cut by 1 base, the J end by 2 bases, with 12 bases between. Germline V gene sequence: CDR1 SGHAT, CDR2 FQNNGV. The CDR3 spans 15 residues. The CDR3: CASSLGAGGPYEQYF. CDR3 coding DNA: TGTGCCAGCAGCTTAGGAGCAGGGGGGCCCTACGAGCAGTACTTC.

J is TRBJ2-7 and V is TRBV7-2; D may be TRBD1 (6 bases). Germline lookup yields CDR1 SGHTA and CDR2 FQGNSA. The CDR3 length is 13 residues. V was cut by 5 bases and J by 3 bases, with 11 bases left in between. CDR3 protein: CASSPRGGYEQYF. CDR3 nucleotides: TGTGCCAGCAGCCCCCGAGGGGGCTACGAGCAGTACTTC.

The chain couples TRBV6-6 to TRBJ1-1; TRBD1 might be the D (5 bases). CDR3 size: 14 residues. V lost 7 bases, J lost 4 bases, and 16 bases lay in between. Germline CDR1 reads MNHNY; CDR2 reads SVGAGI (reference sequence). The CDR3 sequence: CASTPRGTITEAFF. In nucleotides, the CDR3 is TGTGCCAGCACCCCGAGAGGGACTATCACTGAAGCTTTCTTT.

The gene calls are TRBV29-1 and TRBJ1-5; D perhaps matches TRBD1 (5 bases). Trimming took 4 bases from V and 5 from J, leaving 12 bases between them. The CDR3 contains 13 residues. The germline V gene has CDR1 SQVTM and CDR2 ANQGSEA. This CDR3 reads CSVGSGGDQPQHF. For the CDR3, the DNA is TGCAGCGTTGGAAGCGGGGGAGATCAGCCCCAGCATTTT.

The chain links TRBV6-6 to TRBJ1-1, with a possible D match to TRBD1 (6 bases). Trimming cost V 2 bases and J 4 bases, with 17 bases left between them. The CDR3 runs 16 residues. Germline V CDR1 and CDR2: MNHNY, SVGAGI (reference sequence). The DNA of the CDR3 is TGTGCCAGCAGTTACACCCTGGGGATAGGGGGCACTGAAGCTTTCTTT. This sequence encodes CASSYTLGIGGTEAFF.

CDR3 in amino acids: CASSYWTGREDTQYF. As DNA, the CDR3 is TGTGCCAGCAGTTACTGGACAGGGCGAGAGGATACGCAGTATTTT. The chain uses TRBV7-9 and TRBJ2-3; TRBD1 matches 8 bases. With 6 bases clipped from V and 6 bases from J, the junction kept 11 bases outside the gene matches. The CDR3 runs 15 residues. From germline, CDR1 is SEHNR and CDR2 FQNEAQ (reference sequence).

The chain has TRBV11-2 and TRBJ1-1; D is possibly TRBD1 (5 bases). V was shortened by 8 bases and J by 0 bases, with 13 bases between the two germline ends. The CDR3 has 14 residues. Germline CDR1 SGHAT, CDR2 FQNNGV. CDR3 bases: TGTGCCAGCTTATCCGGACACCTGAACACTGAAGCTTTCTTT. Its translation: CASLSGHLNTEAFF.

The chain carries TRBV2 and TRBJ2-4; 12 positions match TRBD2. The CDR3 totals 15 residues. The germline V gene encodes CDR1 SNHLY and CDR2 FYNNEI. V trimming: 8 bases; J trimming: 8 bases; junction bases outside the gene matches: 10. CDR3: CASHAGTSGWDIQYF. The CDR3 region has the DNA TGTGCCAGCCATGCCGGGACTAGCGGGTGGGACATTCAGTACTTC.

Notes on this clone: The junction departs from the called germline gene at one end, perhaps through a read error. V usage is TRBV5-4 and J usage is TRBJ2-7, with 10 bases that match TRBD1. From germline, CDR1 is SGHNT and CDR2 YYREEE (reference sequence). CDR3 length: 15 residues. CDR3 region: CASSPGQGRSHEQYF. CDR3 nucleotide sequence: TGTGCCAGCAGCCCGGGACAGGGGCGCTCCCACGAGCAGTACTTC.

CDR3 loop: CASSPTSGANTGELFF. The CDR3 DNA reads TGTGCCAGCTCACCAACTAGCGGGGCAAACACCGGGGAGCTGTTTTTT. The V call is TRBV18, the J call TRBJ2-2; 10 bases fit TRBD2. Germline loops: CDR1 KGHSH, CDR2 LQKENI. V lost 2 bases to trimming and J lost 2 bases; unmatched junction nucleotides: 2. This CDR3 region has 16 residues.

V and J are TRBV18 and TRBJ1-1, with TRBD1 identical over 7 bases. The germline gives CDR1 KGHSH, CDR2 LQKENI. The CDR3 has 15 residues. J gave up 4 bases and V 6 bases, and 11 bases lay outside the gene matches. The CDR3 reads CASSDRAKWSTEAFF. The CDR3, as DNA: TGTGCCAGCTCCGACAGGGCAAAGTGGAGCACTGAAGCTTTCTTT.

The chain combines TRBV7-9 with TRBJ2-2; D not resolved. CDR1 is SEHNR, CDR2 FQNEAQ, per germline (reference sequence). Deletions cut 10 bases from V and 0 bases from J, with 3 bases between. The length of the CDR3 is 11 residues. The CDR3 reads CAITNTGELFF. CDR3 nucleotides: TGTGCCATCACGAACACCGGGGAGCTGTTTTTT.

The chain recombines TRBV5-1 with TRBJ2-3; D might be TRBD1 (6 bases). The CDR3 extends over 13 amino acids. The germline CDR1 and CDR2 sequences are SGHRS and YFSETQ. Between the trimmed V and J ends, which lost 0 bases and 4 bases, there was a span of 6 bases. In DNA form, the CDR3 reads TGCGCCAGCAGCTTGGCAGGGGCAGATACGCAGTATTTT. Protein: CASSLAGADTQYF.

V usage is TRBV6-5 and J usage is TRBJ1-2; TRBD1 matches 9 bases. V lost 0 bases to trimming and J lost 7 bases; unmatched junction nucleotides: 6. The CDR3 loop spans 15 amino acids. Germline V gene data show CDR1 as MNHEY and CDR2 as SVGAGI. The CDR3 DNA reads TGTGCCAGCAGTTACTCTTCGGGACAGGGTAGTGGCTACACCTTC. The encoded protein is CASSYSSGQGSGYTF.

The chain employs TRBV7-2 and TRBJ2-5; maybe TRBD1 (6 bases). V lost 1 base, J lost 4 bases, and 10 bases lay in between. The CDR3 covers 14 residues. The germline CDR1 and CDR2 sequences are SGHTA and FQGNSA. In DNA form, the CDR3 reads TGTGCCAGCAGCTTAGGCAGGGGTGCAGAGACCCAGTACTTC. Residues: CASSLGRGAETQYF. Looking up the rest from reference TRBV7-2 and TRBJ2-5 gives the full variable domain: GAGVSQSPSNKVTEKGKDVELRCDPISGHTALYWYRQSLGQGLEFLIYFQGNSAPDKSGLPSDRFSAERTGGSVSTLTIQRTQQEDSAVYLCASSLGRGAETQYFGPGTRLLVL.

The chain recombines TRBV28 with TRBJ1-4; no reliable D call. Trimming left V 8 bases short and J 3 bases short, with 7 bases between. In germline, CDR1 is MDHEN, CDR2 SYDVKM. This CDR3 has 12 residues. The CDR3, as DNA: TGTGCCAGCGGTCGGGCTAATGAAAAACTGTTTTTT. This codes for CASGRANEKLFF. Full variable domain (missing parts from reference TRBV28 and TRBJ1-4): DVKVTQSSRYLVKRTGEKVFLECVQDMDHENMFWYRQDPGLGLRLIYFSYDVKMKEKGDIPEGYSVSREKKERFSLILESASTNQTSMYLCASGRANEKLFFGSGTQLSVL.

This chain joins TRBV6-1 and TRBJ2-3, with TRBD1 matching 9 bases. Germline CDR1 is MNHNS and CDR2 is SASEGT. The CDR3 is made up of 14 amino acids. J lost 5 bases, V lost 6 bases, and 6 bases had no gene match. The DNA for the CDR3 is TGTGCCAGCAGCCGGGACAGGGCGGAAGATACGCAGTATTTT. Its protein is CASSRDRAEDTQYF.

The gene calls are TRBV7-9 and TRBJ2-7, with TRBD2 matching 8 bases. This CDR3 region has 13 residues. V lost 8 bases to trimming and J lost 4 bases; unmatched junction nucleotides: 7. Germline CDR1 reads SEHNR; CDR2 reads FQNEAQ (reference sequence). The CDR3 coding sequence is TGTGCCAGCGCCTCGGGCGGGAGGTACGAGCAGTACTTC. The encoded protein is CASASGGRYEQYF. The full variable domain, its missing parts supplied by reference TRBV7-9 and TRBJ2-7, is DTGVSQNPRHKITKRGQNVTFRCDPISEHNRLYWYRQTLGQGPEFLTYFQNEAQLEKSRLLSDRFSAERPKGSFSTLEIQRTEQGDSAMYLCASASGGRYEQYFGPGTRLTVT.

The chain couples TRBV2 to TRBJ1-1; possible D gene TRBD1, 5 bases. The CDR3 sequence is 14 residues long. V dropped 3 bases and J dropped 1 base, with 9 bases sitting between them. Looked up from germline, CDR1 is SNHLY and CDR2 is FYNNEI. CDR3 in amino acids: CASSEQGGNTEAFF. The CDR3 nucleotides are TGTGCCAGCAGTGAGCAGGGAGGGAACACTGAAGCTTTCTTT.

This CDR3 is CAWGEPDRLVRNTIYF. The DNA of the CDR3 is TGTGCCTGGGGGGAACCGGACAGGCTCGTTAGAAACACCATATATTTT. The chain links TRBV30 to TRBJ1-3; 7 nucleotides match TRBD1. This CDR3 region has 16 residues. J gave up 5 bases and V 5 bases, and 15 bases lay outside the gene matches. Germline V gives CDR1 GTSNPN, CDR2 SVGIG (reference sequence). The full variable domain, with the rest looked up from reference TRBV30 and TRBJ1-3, is SQTIHQWPATLVQPVGSPLSLECTVEGTSNPNLYWYRQAAGRGLQLLFYSVGIGQISSEVPQNLSASRPQDRQFILSSKKLLLSDSGFYLCAWGEPDRLVRNTIYFGEGSWLTVV.

V and J are TRBV7-9 and TRBJ1-2, with D perhaps matching TRBD1 (6 bases). This CDR3 has 15 amino acids. Deletions cut 5 bases from V and 4 bases from J, with 17 bases between. The germline V gene encodes CDR1 SEHNR and CDR2 FQNEAQ (reference sequence). This CDR3 reads CASSRPTGNLYGYTF. The CDR3 region has the DNA TGTGCCAGCAGCCGCCCCACAGGGAATCTCTATGGCTACACCTTC. The full variable domain, with the rest looked up from reference TRBV7-9 and TRBJ1-2, is DTGVSQNPRHKITKRGQNVTFRCDPISEHNRLYWYRQTLGQGPEFLTYFQNEAQLEKSRLLSDRFSAERPKGSFSTLEIQRTEQGDSAMYLCASSRPTGNLYGYTFGSGTRLTVV.

This chain uses TRBV18 with TRBJ2-7; 8 bases are a match to TRBD1. With V trimmed by 5 bases and J by 3 bases, 6 bases remained unmatched. There are 14 residues in the CDR3. The germline gives CDR1 KGHSH, CDR2 LQKENI. CDR3 sequence: CASSLGQAVYEQYF. The CDR3 DNA reads TGTGCCAGCTCATTGGGACAGGCCGTCTACGAGCAGTACTTC.

The chain is built from TRBV18 and TRBJ1-2; D may be TRBD1 (6 bases). The CDR3 contains 13 residues. V was trimmed by 3 bases and J by 8 bases, leaving 13 bases between them. CDR1 and CDR2 from the germline V gene are KGHSH and LQKENI. CDR3 sequence reads: CASSPSLGGGYTF. In DNA form, the CDR3 reads TGTGCCAGCTCACCGAGTCTAGGGGGAGGCTACACCTTC.

This chain uses TRBV11-2 with TRBJ1-4, with 7 bases fitting TRBD1. J gave up 3 bases and V 5 bases, and 9 bases lay outside the gene matches. This CDR3 has 16 amino acids. Looked up from germline, CDR1 is SGHAT and CDR2 is FQNNGV. This CDR3 is CASSEKPRGSNEKLFF. The CDR3 bases are TGTGCCAGCAGCGAGAAACCCAGGGGGTCTAATGAAAAACTGTTTTTT.

The gene calls are TRBV19 and TRBJ2-5, with 11 bases aligning to TRBD1. V lost 5 bases, J lost 5 bases, and 4 bases stayed unmatched. The CDR3 spans 14 residues. Germline CDR1 reads LNHDA; CDR2 reads SQIVND (reference sequence). The CDR3 reads CASSWDRGTETQYF. The CDR3 region has the DNA TGTGCCAGTAGTTGGGACAGGGGGACGGAGACCCAGTACTTC.